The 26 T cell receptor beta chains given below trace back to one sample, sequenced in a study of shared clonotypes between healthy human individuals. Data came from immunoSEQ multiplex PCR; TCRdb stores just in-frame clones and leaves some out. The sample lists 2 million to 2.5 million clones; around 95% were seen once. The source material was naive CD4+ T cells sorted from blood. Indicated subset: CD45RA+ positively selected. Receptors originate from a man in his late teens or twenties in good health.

The CDR3 DNA sequence: TGTGCCAGCAGTTCAGGGGCCCTTATCTCCTACGAGCAGTACTTC. Its protein product is CASSSGALISYEQYF. The V gene is TRBV6-5, the J gene TRBJ2-7, with D perhaps TRBD1 (6 bases). CDR3 length: 15 amino acids. Germline V lookup: CDR1 MNHEY, CDR2 SVGAGI. V lost 4 bases and J lost 0, with 13 bases in between.

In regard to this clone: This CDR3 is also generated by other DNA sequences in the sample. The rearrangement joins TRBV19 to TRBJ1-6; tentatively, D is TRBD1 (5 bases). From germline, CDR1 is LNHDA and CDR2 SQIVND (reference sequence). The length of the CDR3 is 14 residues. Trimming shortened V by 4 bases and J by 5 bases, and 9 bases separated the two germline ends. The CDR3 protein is CASSTTGDNSPLHF. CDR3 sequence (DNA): TGTGCCAGTAGTACCACAGGCGATAATTCACCCCTCCACTTT.

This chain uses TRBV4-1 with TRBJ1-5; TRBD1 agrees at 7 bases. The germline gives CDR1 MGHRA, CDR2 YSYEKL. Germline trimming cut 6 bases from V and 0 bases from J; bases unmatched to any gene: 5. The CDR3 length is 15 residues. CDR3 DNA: TGCGCCAGCAGTCTGGACAGGAATAGCAATCAGCCCCAGCATTTT. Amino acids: CASSLDRNSNQPQHF.

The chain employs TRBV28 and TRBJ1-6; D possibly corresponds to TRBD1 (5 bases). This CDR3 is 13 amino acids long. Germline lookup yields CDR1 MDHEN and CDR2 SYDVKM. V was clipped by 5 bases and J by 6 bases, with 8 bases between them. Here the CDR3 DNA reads TGTGCCAGCAGTCGGGACTCTAATTCACCCCTCCACTTT. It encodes CASSRDSNSPLHF.

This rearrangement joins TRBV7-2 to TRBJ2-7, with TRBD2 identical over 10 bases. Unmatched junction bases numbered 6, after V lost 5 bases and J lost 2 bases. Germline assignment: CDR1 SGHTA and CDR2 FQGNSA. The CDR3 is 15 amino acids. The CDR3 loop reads CASSPGLAVTYEQYF. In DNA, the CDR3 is TGTGCCAGCAGCCCTGGACTAGCGGTAACCTACGAGCAGTACTTC.

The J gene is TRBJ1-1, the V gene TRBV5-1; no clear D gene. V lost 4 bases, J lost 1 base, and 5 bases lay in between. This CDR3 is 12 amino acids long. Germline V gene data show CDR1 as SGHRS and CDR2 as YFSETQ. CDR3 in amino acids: CASSTQNTEAFF. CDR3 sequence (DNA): TGCGCCAGCAGCACACAGAACACTGAAGCTTTCTTT. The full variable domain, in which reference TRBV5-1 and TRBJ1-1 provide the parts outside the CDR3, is KAGVTQTPRYLIKTRGQQVTLSCSPISGHRSVSWYQQTPGQGLQFLFEYFSETQRNKGNFPGRFSGRQFSNSRSEMNVSTLELGDSALYLCASSTQNTEAFFGQGTRLTVV.

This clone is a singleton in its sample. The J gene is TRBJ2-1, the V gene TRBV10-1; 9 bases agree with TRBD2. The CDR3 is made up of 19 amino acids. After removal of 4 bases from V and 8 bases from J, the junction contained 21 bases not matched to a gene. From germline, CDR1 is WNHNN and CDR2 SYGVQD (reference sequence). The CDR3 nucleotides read TGCGCCAGCAGTGGTTCGGTAGACGGCCTAGCGGGACCTAGGGATGAGCAGTTCTTC. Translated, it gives CASSGSVDGLAGPRDEQFF.

CDR3 nucleotides: TGTGCCAGCAGCTCGATGGGGGGCAATCAGCCCCAGCATTTT. It translates to CASSSMGGNQPQHF. This chain uses TRBV11-2 with TRBJ1-5; D perhaps matches TRBD1 (5 bases). Deletions cut 4 bases from V and 2 bases from J, with 9 bases between. The length of the CDR3 is 14 residues. The V gene's germline CDR1 is SGHAT and CDR2 FQNNGV.

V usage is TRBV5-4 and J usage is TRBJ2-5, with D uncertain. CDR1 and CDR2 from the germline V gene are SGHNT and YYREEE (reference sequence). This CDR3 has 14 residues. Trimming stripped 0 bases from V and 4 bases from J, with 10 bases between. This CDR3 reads CASSLDRTTETQYF. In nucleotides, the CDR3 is TGTGCCAGCAGCTTGGATCGCACTACAGAGACCCAGTACTTC.

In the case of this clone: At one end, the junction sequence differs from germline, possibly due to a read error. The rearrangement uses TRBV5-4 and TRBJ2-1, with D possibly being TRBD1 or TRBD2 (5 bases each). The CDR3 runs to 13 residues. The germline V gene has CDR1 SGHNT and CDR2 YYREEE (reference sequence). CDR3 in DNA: TGTGCCAGCAACTTGAACGGTCGGGACGAGCAGTTCTTC. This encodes CASNLNGRDEQFF.

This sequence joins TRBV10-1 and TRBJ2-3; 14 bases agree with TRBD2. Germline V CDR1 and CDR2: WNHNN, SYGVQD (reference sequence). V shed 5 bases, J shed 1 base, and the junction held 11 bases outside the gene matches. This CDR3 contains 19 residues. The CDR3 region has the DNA TGCGCCAGCAGTTCAATACCGGGACTAGCGGGGGCTCGCACAGATACGCAGTATTTT. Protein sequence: CASSSIPGLAGARTDTQYF.

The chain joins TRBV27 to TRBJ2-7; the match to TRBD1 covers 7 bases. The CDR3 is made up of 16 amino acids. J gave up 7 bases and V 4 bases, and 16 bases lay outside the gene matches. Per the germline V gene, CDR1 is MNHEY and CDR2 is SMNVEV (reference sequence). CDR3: CASSSRQGRGTREQYF. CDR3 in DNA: TGTGCCAGCAGTTCCCGACAGGGCCGAGGCACTAGGGAGCAGTACTTC.

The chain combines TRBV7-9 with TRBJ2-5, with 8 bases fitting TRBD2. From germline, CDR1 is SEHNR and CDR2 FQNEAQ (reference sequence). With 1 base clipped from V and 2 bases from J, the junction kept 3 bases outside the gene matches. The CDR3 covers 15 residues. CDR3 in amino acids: CASSLGIAGQETQYF. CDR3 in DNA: TGTGCCAGCAGCTTAGGGATAGCGGGGCAAGAGACCCAGTACTTC.

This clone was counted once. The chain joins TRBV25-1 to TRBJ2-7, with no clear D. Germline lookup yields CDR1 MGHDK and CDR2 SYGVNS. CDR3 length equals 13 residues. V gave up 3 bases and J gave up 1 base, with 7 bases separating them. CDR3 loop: CASSEVNSYEQYF. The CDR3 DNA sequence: TGTGCCAGCAGTGAGGTCAATTCCTACGAGCAGTACTTC.

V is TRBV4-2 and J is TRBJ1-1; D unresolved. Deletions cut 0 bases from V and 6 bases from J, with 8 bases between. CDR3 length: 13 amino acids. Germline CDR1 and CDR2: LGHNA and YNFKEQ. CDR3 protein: CASSQDFDAEAFF. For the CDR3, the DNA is TGTGCCAGCAGCCAAGATTTCGATGCTGAAGCTTTCTTT.

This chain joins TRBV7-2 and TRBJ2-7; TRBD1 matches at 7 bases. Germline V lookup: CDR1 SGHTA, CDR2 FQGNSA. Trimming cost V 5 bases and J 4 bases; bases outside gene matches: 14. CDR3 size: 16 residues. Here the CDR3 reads CASSPRPDRAIYEQYF. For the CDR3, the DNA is TGTGCCAGCAGCCCCCGACCTGACAGGGCAATATACGAGCAGTACTTC.

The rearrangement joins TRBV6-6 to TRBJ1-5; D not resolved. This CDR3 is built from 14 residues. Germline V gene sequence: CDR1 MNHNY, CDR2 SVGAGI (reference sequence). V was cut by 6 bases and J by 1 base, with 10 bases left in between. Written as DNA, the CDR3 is TGTGCCAGCAGGGTGACATGGAGCAATCAGCCCCAGCATTTT. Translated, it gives CASRVTWSNQPQHF.

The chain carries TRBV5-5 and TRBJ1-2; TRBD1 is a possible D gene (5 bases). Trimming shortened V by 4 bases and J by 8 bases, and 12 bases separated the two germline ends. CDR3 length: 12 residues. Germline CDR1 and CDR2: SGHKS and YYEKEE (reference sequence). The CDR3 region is CASSHSGLGYTF. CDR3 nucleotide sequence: TGTGCCAGCAGCCATTCAGGGTTGGGCTACACCTTC.

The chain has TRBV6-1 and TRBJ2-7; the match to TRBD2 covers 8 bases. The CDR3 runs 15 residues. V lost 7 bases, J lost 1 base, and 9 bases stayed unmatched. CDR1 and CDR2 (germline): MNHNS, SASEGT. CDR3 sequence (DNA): TGTGCCAGCACGGGGGCTAGCGGGCCGTCCTACGAGCAGTACTTC. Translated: CASTGASGPSYEQYF.

CDR3 nucleotide sequence: TGTGCCAGTAGTATAGGGGGTACAGACAGACCATATGGCTACACCTTC. It yields the protein CASSIGGTDRPYGYTF. V is TRBV19 and J is TRBJ1-2; possible D gene TRBD1, 5 bases. V was cut by 1 base and J by 5 bases, with 17 bases left in between. Looked up from germline, CDR1 is LNHDA and CDR2 is SQIVND (reference sequence). The CDR3 is 16 amino acids.

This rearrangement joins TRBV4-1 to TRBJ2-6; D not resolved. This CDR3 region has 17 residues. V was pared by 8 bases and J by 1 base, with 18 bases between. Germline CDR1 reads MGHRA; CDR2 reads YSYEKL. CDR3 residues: CASLPLGTRSGANVLTF. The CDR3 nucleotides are TGCGCCAGCCTCCCGTTAGGAACGAGGTCTGGGGCCAACGTCCTGACTTTC.

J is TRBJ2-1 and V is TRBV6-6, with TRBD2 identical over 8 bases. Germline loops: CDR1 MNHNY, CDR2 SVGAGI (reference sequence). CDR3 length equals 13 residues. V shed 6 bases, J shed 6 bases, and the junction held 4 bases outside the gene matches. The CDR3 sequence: CASSGGAGNEQFF. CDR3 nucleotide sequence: TGTGCCAGCAGCGGGGGGGCCGGCAATGAGCAGTTCTTC.

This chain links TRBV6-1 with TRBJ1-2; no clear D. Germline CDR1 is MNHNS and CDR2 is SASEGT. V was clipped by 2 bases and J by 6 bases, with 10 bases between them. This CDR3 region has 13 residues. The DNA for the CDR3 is TGTGCCAGCAGTGAATACGGGTTCGATGGCTACACCTTC. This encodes CASSEYGFDGYTF.

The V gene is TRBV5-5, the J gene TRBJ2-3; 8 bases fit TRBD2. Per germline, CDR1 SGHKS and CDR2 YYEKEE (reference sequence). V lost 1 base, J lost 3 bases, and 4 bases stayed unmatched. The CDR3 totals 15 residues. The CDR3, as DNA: TGTGCCAGCAGCTTGCCCAGCGGGAGTACAGATACGCAGTATTTT. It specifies CASSLPSGSTDTQYF.

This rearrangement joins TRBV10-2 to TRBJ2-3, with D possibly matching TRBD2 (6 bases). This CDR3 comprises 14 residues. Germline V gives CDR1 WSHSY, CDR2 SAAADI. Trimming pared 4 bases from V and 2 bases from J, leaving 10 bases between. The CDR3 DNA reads TGCGCCAGCAGTGCCCGGACTAACACAGATACGCAGTATTTT. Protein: CASSARTNTDTQYF.

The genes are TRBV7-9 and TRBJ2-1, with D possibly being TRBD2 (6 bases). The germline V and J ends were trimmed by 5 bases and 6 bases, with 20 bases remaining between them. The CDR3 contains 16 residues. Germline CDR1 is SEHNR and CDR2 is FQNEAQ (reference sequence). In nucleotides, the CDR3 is TGTGCCAGCAGCCCCGGGACTCTCCTCTGGAGCAATGAGCAGTTCTTC. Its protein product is CASSPGTLLWSNEQFF.